The T cell receptor beta chain described here comes from a study of CD8 T cells in ankylosing spondylitis (dated by TCRdb to between 2016 and 2019). In the study overall: The study profiled T cell receptor beta repertoires in healthy donors and ankylosing spondylitis patients to find disease-linked TCR variants. In total, the full study cohort was made up of 108 healthy donors and more than 20 ankylosing spondylitis patients. Peripheral blood samples were taken, and synovial fluid was additionally collected from ankylosing spondylitis patients. Points the paper makes about the study in general: Some motif variants were previously reported in synovial fluid and blood of reactive arthritis patients, suggesting common disease-initiation mechanisms. Blood from ankylosing spondylitis patients appeared to be characterized by a TCR beta motif made up of about 8 highly homologous amino acid variants. The disease-linked clones showed a CD8+ phenotype and occurred at relatively low frequencies in peripheral blood. Significant enrichment of the disease-linked clones was reported in matched synovial fluid samples from ankylosing spondylitis patients.

The instrument was an Illumina HiSeq 2500. Quantitative 5'-RACE with molecular barcodes was used to prepare TCR beta libraries. For the original study's pipeline: A new computational method, built on a probabilistic model of VDJ rearrangement, was used to identify disease-linked TCR variants. The public reads were reanalyzed by TCRdb: fastp trimming at Q25, MiXCR alignment, in-frame beta chains only. Each CDR3 protein appears once, grouped with its most common genes and DNA. TCRdb, not the original authors, processed these V and J calls. This sample is represented by under 15,000 distinct CDR3 sequences; approximately 3% of them were singletons. The ten largest clones represent under 9% of the sample. This clonotype appeared many times. No cognate antigen has been identified for it. Base qualities are missing; no much larger clone stands one base away. As encoded in the germline V gene, CDR1 is SGDLS while CDR2 is YYNGEE. The V and J ends are trimmed by 2 bases and 3 bases, leaving 8 bases between them. From the cysteine up to the phenylalanine, the CDR3 has a length of 14 residues. The retained sequence is limited to the CDR3, 42 bases, with the frame set at the first base.

The sequencing sample was made of blood, either unsorted or a sorted T cell fraction (not recorded which). This TCR derives from a male donor with ankylosing spondylitis or in good health (not recorded which). The chain uses TRBV9 and TRBJ2-2; TRBD1 is a weak D gene call, 5 bases matching. The nucleotide sequence reads TGTGCCAGCAGCGTCCCAGGGTACACCGGGGAGCTGTTTTTT. Its translation is CASSVPGYTGELFF. Reference TRBV9 and TRBJ2-2 genes cover what lies past the CDR3, so the full variable domain is DSGVTQTPKHLITATGQRVTLRCSPRSGDLSVYWYQQSLDQGLQFLIQYYNGEERAKGNILERFSAQQFPDLHSELNLSSLELGDSALYFCASSVPGYTGELFFGEGSRLTVL.